This T cell receptor (beta chain) was identified in a study of cytomegalovirus exposure and HLA in healthy donors. Germline CDR1 SGHNT, CDR2 YYREEE (reference sequence). This CDR3 spans 16 amino acids. V was pared by 4 bases and J by 4 bases, with 10 bases of the junction left unmatched. In the PCR, 60 Vbeta and 13 Jbeta primers were used. Libraries were prepared by immunoSEQ multiplex PCR; TCRdb keeps only in-frame clonotypes and omits some of them. The sample consists of approximately 75,000 clones, around 80% of them appearing once. Of note for this clone: Its antigen is not identified.

General study results and limits: More than 150 TCR beta chains were listed as cytomegalovirus-associated.

The specimen sequenced was PBMCs. The rearrangement joins TRBV5-4 to TRBJ2-1; 8 nucleotides align to TRBD2. This TCR came from a male donor in good health and CMV-seronegative. This chain's CDR3 is CASSLGGGQSYNEQFF. The CDR3 DNA reads as TGTGCCAGCAGCCTAGGCGGGGGGCAATCATACAATGAGCAGTTCTTC.